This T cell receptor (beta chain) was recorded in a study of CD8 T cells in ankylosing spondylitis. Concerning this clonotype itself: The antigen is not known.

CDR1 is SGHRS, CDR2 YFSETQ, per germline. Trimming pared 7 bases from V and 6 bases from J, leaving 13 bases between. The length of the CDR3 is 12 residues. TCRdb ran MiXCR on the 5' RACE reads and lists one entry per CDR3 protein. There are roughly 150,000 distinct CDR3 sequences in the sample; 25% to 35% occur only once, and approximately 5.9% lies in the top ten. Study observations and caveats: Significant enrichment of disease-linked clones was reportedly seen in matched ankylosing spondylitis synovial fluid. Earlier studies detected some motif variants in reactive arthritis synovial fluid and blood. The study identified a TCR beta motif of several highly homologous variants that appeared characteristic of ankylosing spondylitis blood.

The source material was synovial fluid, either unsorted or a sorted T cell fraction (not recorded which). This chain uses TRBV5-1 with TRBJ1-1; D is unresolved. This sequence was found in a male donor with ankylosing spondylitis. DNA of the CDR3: TGCGCCAGCGGAAACCAGGTGTCTGAAGCTTTCTTT. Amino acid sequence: CASGNQVSEAFF.